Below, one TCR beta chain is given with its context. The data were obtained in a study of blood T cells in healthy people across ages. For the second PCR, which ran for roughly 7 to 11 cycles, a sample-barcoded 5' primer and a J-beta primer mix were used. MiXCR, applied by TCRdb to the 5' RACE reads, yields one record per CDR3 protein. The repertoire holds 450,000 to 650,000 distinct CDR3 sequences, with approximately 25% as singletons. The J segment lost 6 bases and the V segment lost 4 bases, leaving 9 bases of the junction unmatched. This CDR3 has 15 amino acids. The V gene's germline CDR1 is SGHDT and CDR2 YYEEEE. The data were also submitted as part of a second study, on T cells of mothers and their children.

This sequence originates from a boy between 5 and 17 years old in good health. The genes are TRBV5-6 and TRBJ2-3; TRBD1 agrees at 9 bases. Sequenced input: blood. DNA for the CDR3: TGTGCCAGCAGCCGGGACAGGGCCAGCTGGGATACGCAGTATTTT. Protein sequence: CASSRDRASWDTQYF. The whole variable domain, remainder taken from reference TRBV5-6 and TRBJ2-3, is DAGVTQSPTHLIKTRGQQVTLRCSPKSGHDTVSWYQQALGQGPQFIFQYYEEEERQRGNFPDRFSGHQFPNYSSELNVNALLLGDSALYLCASSRDRASWDTQYFGPGTRLTVL.